This T cell receptor (beta chain) was captured in a study of cytomegalovirus exposure and HLA in healthy donors. Study at large: Drawn from HLA-typed donors, 83 million or so unique TCRs were held in an early data release. The study's findings and limits: Analysis was carried out at a later point, and it linked a missense DCLRE1C variant to TCR beta V- and J-gene trimming. Per a later analysis, about 17,000 TCR beta sequences showed association with HLA alleles at 0.05 false discovery rate. Some highly shared sequence variants likely arose as a pipeline artifact.

Primers included in the PCR were 60 Vbeta and 13 Jbeta primers. Profiled with immunoSEQ multiplex PCR; TCRdb holds only in-frame clones, not every one. The table has some 190,000 clones, 75% to 90% seen once. The V and J ends lost 0 bases and 5 bases, in that order; junction bases with no gene match: 6. There are 16 residues in the CDR3. Germline CDR1 is SGHRS and CDR2 is YFSETQ. As concerns this clone: Its antigen is unknown.

The genes are TRBV5-1 and TRBJ2-2; 8 positions match TRBD2. The source of this sequence is a boy aged 2 to 10 in good health and CMV-seronegative. The specimen sequenced was PBMCs. The DNA of the CDR3 is TGCGCCAGCAGCTTGGGCTTGACTAGCGAGACCGGGGAGCTGTTTTTT. Protein product: CASSLGLTSETGELFF.